The source of this TCR beta chain is a study of low-dose radiotherapy and immunotherapy resistance in tumors. About the research overall: Given every two weeks, intravenous cyclophosphamide 200 mg/m2 preceded radiation and immunotherapy by one day. Patients took aspirin 300 mg by mouth once daily. This continued for four cycles, starting on cycle 1 day 1.

Germline CDR1 and CDR2: SQVTM and ANQGSEA. V was pared by 7 bases and J by 8 bases, with 11 bases between. CDR3 length equals 10 residues. Time point noted: before trial treatment. As their treatment, donors received nivolumab, ipilimumab, aspirin, low-dose cyclophosphamide and low-dose radiotherapy. Each patient who was eligible had an advanced solid tumor with no tumor-infiltrating lymphocytes. Primers used for first-strand cDNA, a TRAV- and TRBV-specific set, covered both alpha and beta chains. A constant-region primer paired with the V-primer adapter amplified TCRs over about 20 PCR cycles. TCRdb ran MiXCR on the reads and lists one entry per CDR3 protein. The data show more than 45,000 distinct CDR3 sequences, approximately 25% seen once. This clonotype has ten or more counts.

This TCR was sampled from a male donor with prostate cancer. This material consisted of PBMCs, taken before treatment. The chain combines TRBV29-1 with TRBJ1-1; D is undetermined. The CDR3 reads CSALQEEAFF. CDR3 nucleotides: TGCAGCGCTCTTCAGGAGGAAGCTTTCTTT. The full variable domain, with the rest looked up from reference TRBV29-1 and TRBJ1-1, is SAVISQKPSRDICQRGTSLTIQCQVDSQVTMMFWYRQQPGQSLTLIATANQGSEATYESGFVIDKFPISRPNLTFSTLTVSNMSPEDSSIYLCSALQEEAFFGQGTRLTVV.